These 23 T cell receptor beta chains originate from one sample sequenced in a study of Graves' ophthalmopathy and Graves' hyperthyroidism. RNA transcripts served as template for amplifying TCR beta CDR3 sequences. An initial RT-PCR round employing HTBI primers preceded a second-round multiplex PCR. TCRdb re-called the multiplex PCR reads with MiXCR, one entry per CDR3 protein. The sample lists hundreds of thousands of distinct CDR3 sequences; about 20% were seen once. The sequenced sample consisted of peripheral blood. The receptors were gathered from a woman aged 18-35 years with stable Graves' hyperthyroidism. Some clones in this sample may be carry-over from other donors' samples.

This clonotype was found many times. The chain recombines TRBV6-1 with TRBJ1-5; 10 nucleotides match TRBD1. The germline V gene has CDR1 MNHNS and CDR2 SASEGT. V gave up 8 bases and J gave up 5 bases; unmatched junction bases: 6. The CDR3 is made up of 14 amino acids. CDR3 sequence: CASRDRGSHQPQHF. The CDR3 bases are TGTGCCAGCCGGGACAGGGGTTCACATCAGCCCCAGCATTTT.

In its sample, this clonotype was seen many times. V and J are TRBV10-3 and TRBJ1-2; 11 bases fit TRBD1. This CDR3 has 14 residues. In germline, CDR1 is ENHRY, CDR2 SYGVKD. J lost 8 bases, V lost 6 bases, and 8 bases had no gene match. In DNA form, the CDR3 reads TGTGCCATCAGCCCGGGACAGGGGGAGAACGGCTACACCTTC. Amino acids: CAISPGQGENGYTF.

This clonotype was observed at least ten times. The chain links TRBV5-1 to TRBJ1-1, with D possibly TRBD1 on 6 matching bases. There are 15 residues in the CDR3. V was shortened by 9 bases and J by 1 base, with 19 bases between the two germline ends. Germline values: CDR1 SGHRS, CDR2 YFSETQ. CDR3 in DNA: TGCGCCACCTCCCCCTCCGGCAGGGGGAACACTGAAGCTTTCTTT. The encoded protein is CATSPSGRGNTEAFF.

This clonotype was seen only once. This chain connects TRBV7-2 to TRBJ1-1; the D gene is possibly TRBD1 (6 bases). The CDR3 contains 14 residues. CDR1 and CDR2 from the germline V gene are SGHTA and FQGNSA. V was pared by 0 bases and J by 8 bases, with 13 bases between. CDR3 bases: TGTGCCAGCAGCTTAGCGGGACCGGGACAAGAAGCTTTCTTT. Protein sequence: CASSLAGPGQEAFF.

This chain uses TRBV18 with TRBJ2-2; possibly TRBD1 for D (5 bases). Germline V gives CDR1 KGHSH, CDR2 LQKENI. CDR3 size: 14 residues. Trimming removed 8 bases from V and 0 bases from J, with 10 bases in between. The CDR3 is CASGAQANTGELFF. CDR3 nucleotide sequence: TGTGCCAGCGGGGCCCAGGCGAACACCGGGGAGCTGTTTTTT. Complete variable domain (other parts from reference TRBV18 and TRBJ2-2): NAGVMQNPRHLVRRRGQEARLRCSPMKGHSHVYWYRQLPEEGLKFMVYLQKENIIDESGMPKERFSAEFPKEGPSILRIQQVVRGDSAAYFCASGAQANTGELFFGEGSRLTVL.

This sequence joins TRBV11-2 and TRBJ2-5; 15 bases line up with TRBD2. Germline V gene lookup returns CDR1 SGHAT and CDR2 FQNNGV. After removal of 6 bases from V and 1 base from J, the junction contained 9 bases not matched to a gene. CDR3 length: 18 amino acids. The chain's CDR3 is CASSPGGTSGGIQETQYF. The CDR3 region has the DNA TGTGCCAGCAGTCCTGGTGGGACTAGCGGGGGGATCCAAGAGACCCAGTACTTC.

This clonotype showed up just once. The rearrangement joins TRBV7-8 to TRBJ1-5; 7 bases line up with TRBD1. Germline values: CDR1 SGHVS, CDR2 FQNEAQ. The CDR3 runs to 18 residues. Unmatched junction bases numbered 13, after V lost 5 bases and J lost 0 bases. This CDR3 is CASSTQGKMGYSNQPQHF. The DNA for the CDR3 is TGTGCCAGCAGCACACAGGGGAAGATGGGCTATAGCAATCAGCCCCAGCATTTT.

The CDR3 sequence: CASSLARDRAETQYF. DNA of the CDR3: TGCGCCAGCAGCTTGGCCCGGGACAGGGCGGAGACCCAGTACTTC. This rearrangement joins TRBV5-1 to TRBJ2-5; 9 positions agree with TRBD1. V was pared by 0 bases and J by 5 bases, with 5 bases of the junction left unmatched. Germline CDR1 is SGHRS and CDR2 is YFSETQ. This CDR3 has 15 residues.

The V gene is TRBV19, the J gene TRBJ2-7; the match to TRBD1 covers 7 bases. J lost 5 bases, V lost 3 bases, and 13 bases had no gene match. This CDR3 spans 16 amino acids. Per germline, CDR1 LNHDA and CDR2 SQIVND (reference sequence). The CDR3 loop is CASSMSSYRGFNEQYF. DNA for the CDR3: TGTGCCAGTAGTATGAGTTCGTACAGGGGTTTCAACGAGCAGTACTTC.

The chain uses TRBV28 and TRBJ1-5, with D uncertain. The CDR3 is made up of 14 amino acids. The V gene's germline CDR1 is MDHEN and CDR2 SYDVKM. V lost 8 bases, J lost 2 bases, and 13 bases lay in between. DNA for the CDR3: TGTGCCAGCGGAACGCCCACGGGCAATCAGCCCCAGCATTTT. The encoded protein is CASGTPTGNQPQHF.

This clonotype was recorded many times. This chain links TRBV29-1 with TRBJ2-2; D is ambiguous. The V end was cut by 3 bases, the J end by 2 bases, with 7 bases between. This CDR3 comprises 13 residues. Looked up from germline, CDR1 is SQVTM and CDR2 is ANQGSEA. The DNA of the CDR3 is TGCAGCGTTGAGCCTGAAAACACCGGGGAGCTGTTTTTT. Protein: CSVEPENTGELFF.

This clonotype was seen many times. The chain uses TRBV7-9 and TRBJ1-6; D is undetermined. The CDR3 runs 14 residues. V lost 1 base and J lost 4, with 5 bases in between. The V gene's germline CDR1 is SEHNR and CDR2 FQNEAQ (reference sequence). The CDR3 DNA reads TGTGCCAGCAGCTTAGAACAATATAATTCACCCCTCCACTTT. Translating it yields CASSLEQYNSPLHF.

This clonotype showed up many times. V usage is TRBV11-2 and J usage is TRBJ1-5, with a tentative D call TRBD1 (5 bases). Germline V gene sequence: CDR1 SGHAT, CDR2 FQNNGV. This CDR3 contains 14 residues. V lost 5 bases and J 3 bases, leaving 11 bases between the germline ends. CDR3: CASSLGVLNQPQHF. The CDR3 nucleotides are TGTGCCAGCAGCCTAGGGGTCCTCAATCAGCCCCAGCATTTT.

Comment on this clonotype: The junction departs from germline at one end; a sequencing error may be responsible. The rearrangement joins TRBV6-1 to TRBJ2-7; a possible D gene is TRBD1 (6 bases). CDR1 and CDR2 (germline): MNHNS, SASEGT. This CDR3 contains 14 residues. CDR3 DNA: TGTGCCACCAGTGAGACCGGGACATCGAATGAGCAGTACTTC. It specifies CATSETGTSNEQYF.

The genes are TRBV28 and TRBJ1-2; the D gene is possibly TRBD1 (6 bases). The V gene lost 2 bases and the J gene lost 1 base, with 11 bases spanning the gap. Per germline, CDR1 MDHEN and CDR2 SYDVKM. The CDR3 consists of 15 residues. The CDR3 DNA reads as TGTGCCAGCAGTTTAGGACAGACAATTAACTATGGCTACACCTTC. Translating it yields CASSLGQTINYGYTF.

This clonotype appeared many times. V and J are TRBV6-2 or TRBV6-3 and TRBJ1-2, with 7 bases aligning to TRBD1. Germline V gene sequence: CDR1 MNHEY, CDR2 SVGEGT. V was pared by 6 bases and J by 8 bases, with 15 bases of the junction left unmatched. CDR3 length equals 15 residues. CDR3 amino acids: CASSPSPGQLGGYTF. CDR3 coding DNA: TGTGCCAGCAGCCCCTCCCCGGGACAGCTGGGGGGCTACACCTTC.

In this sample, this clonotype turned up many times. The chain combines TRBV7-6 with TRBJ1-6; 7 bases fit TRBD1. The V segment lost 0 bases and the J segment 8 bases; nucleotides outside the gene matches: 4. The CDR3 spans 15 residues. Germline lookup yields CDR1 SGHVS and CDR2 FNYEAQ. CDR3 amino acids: CASSLAGQVDSPLHF. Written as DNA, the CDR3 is TGTGCCAGCAGCTTAGCTGGACAGGTGGATTCACCCCTCCACTTT.

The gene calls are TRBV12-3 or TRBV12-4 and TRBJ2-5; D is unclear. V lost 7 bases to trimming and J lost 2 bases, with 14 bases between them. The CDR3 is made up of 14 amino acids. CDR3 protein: CASKPPGPQETQYF. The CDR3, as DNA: TGTGCCAGCAAACCACCCGGGCCTCAAGAGACCCAGTACTTC.

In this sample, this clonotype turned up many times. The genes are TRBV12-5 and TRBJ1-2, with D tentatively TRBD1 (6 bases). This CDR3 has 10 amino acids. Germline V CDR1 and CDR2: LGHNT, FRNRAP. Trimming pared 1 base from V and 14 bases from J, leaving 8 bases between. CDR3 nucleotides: TGTGCTAGTGGTTTGGACAGGGTTACCTTC. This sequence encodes CASGLDRVTF.

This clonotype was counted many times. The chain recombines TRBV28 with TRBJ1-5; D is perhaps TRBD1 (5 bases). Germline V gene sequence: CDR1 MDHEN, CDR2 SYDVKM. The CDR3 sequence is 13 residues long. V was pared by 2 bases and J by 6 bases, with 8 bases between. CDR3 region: CASSLGGVQPQHF. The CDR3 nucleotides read TGTGCCAGCAGTTTAGGAGGGGTTCAGCCCCAGCATTTT.

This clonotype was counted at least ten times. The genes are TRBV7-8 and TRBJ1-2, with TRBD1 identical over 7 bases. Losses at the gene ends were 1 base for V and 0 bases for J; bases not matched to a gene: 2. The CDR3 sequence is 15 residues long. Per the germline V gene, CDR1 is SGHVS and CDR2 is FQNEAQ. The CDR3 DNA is TGTGCCAGCAGCTTAGGGGACAGCCCTAACTATGGCTACACCTTC. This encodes CASSLGDSPNYGYTF.

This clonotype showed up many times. The CDR3, as DNA: TGCAGTGCTAGAGTGGGGACAGGGAACACTGAAGCTTTCTTT. This gives the protein CSARVGTGNTEAFF. The rearrangement joins TRBV20-1 to TRBJ1-1; 8 bases align to TRBD1. The CDR3 totals 14 residues. V dropped 1 base and J dropped 1; count of bases not matched to a gene: 2. The germline V gene encodes CDR1 DFQATT and CDR2 SNEGSKA (reference sequence).

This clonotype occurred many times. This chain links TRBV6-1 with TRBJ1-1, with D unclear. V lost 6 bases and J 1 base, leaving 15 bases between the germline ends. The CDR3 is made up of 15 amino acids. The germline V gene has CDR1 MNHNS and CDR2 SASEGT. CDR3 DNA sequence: TGTGCCAGCAGGGAAACAGTTGATCAGAACACTGAAGCTTTCTTT. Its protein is CASRETVDQNTEAFF.